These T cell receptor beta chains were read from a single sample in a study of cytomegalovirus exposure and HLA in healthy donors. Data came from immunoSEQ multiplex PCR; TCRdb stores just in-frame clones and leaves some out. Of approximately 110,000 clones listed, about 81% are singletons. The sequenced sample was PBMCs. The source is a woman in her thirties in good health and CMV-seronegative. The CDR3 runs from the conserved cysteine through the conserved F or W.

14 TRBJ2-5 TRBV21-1 CASSKPSGEETQYF
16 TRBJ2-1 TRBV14 CASSHRTSGRVNEQFF
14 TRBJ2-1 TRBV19 CASQVTGFRNEQFF
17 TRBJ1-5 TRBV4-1 CASSHPTGIGVNQPQHF
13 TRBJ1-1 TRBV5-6 CASSAQLNTEAFF
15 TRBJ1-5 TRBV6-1 CASMWGHLSNQPQHF
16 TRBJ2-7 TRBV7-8 CASSPRQGLSSYEQYF
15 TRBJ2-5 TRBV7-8 CASSLLAGGQETQYF
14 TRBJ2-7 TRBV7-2 CASSPRTGFYEQYF
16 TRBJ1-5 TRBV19 CASSILSGTGDQPQHF
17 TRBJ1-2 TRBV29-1 CSVEDAGRGLGGYGYTF
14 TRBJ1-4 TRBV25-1 CASSDKSANEKLFF
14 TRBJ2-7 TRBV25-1 CASRDSGFPYEQYF
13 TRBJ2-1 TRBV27 CASSATISNEQFF
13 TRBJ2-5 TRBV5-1 CASRASGKQTQYF
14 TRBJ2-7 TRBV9 CASSVAGIPYEQYF
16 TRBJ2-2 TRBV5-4 CASSTGTGVNSGELFF
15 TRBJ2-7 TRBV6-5 CASSYNREGGYEQYF
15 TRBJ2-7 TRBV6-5 CASRPDRGTSYEQYF
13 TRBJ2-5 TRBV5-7 CAIKVAGNETQYF
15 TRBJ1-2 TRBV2 CASSDKQLNHYGYTF
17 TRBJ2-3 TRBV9 CASSGILLAGVLDTQYF
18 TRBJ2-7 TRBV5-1 CASSLAGLAGGLSYEQYF
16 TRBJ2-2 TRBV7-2 CASSPSTGLVSGELFF
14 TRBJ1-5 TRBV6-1 CAGSTGGGNQPQHF
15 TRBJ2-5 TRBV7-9 CASSVGQGYVETQYF
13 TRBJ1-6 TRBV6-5 CASRKDSNSPLHF
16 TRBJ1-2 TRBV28 CASSLYRTRINYGYTF
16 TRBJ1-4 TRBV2 CASSGPKGARGEKLFF
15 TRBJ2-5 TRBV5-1 CASSWTSGSQETQYF
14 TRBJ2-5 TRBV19 CASSTWDRQETQYF
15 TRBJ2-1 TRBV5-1 CASSFQGSSYNEQFF
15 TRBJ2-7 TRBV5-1 CASSHRGTGDYEQYF
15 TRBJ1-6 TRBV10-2 CASSTQGQGGSPLHF
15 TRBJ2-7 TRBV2 CASSEASGGIYEQYF
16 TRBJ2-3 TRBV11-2 CASSLLGNGGKDTQYF
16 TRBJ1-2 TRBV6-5 CASSFLGQANSYGYTF
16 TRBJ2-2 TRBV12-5 CASGSVGLAGTGELFF
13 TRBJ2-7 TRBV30 CAWRILFSYEQYF
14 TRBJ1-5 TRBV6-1 CASSEAGVHQPQHF